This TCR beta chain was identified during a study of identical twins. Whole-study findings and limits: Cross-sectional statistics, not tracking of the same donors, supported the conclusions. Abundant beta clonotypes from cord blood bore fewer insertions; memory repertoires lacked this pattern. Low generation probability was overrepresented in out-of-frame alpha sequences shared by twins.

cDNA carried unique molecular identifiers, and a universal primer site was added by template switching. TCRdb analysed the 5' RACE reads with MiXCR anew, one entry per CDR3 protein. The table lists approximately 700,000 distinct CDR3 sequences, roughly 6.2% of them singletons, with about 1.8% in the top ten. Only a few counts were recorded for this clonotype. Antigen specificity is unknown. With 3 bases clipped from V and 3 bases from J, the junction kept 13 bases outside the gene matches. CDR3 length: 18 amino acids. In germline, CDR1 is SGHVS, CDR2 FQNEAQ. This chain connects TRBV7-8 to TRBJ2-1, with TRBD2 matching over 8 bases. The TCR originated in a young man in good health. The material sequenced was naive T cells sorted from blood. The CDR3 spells CASSLDSPTGGIYNEQFF. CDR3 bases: TGTGCCAGCAGCTTGGATTCCCCAACGGGAGGGATCTACAATGAGCAGTTCTTC.